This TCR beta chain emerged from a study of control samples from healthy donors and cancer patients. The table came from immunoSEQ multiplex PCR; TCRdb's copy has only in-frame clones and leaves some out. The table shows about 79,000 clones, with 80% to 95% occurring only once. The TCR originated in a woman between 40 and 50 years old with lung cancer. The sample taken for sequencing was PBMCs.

CDR3 DNA sequence: TGTGCCTTCGAGACCAGCTCCTACGAGCAGTACTTC. Protein: CAFETSSYEQYF. The chain couples TRBV5-8 to TRBJ2-7, with unresolved D. The CDR3 extends over 12 amino acids. V gave up 10 bases and J gave up 0 bases, with 11 bases separating them. CDR1 and CDR2 (germline): SGHTS, YDEGEE.